Listed below are T cell receptor beta chains from one sample, sequenced in a study of T cells in Graves' hyperthyroidism and ophthalmopathy. MiXCR, applied by TCRdb to the multiplex PCR reads, yields one record per CDR3 protein. Here the sample spans roughly 640,000 distinct CDR3 sequences, roughly 16% being singletons. The sequencing input was blood. These receptors were collected from a middle-aged woman with Graves' ophthalmopathy. The conserved cysteine and the conserved F or W are not part of the CDR3 here. Each record gives: CDR3 length, V gene, CDR3 protein.

>10|TRBV7-9
ASSFDRASYT
>14|TRBV7-2
ASSPGLAGAADTQY
>13|TRBV7-9
ASSRAGVSYNEQF
>11|TRBV28
ASSFMSTGELF
>16|TRBV11-2
ASSLPRGGRSGGNIQY
>11|TRBV29-1
SVRTGGSYEQY
>12|TRBV18
ASSPPATTDTQY
>12|TRBV12-3/TRBV12-4
ASSTLDTSYEQY
>10|TRBV5-1
ASSDANYEQY
>12|TRBV20-1
SAYNPGQDYGYT
>11|TRBV5-1
ASSLGGHTEAF
>13|TRBV15
ATSRGTVMANVLT
>13|TRBV5-7
ASSLDPDGNYGYT
>11|TRBV2
ASSEGNRNTIY
>15|TRBV28
ASSLKGLAGAYNEQF
>9|TRBV29-1
SVQGSYGYT
>12|TRBV11-2
ASSFLGVDNEQF
>10|TRBV2
ASRAPVSPLH
>10|TRBV29-1
TTSDVNTEAF
>13|TRBV12-3/TRBV12-4
ASSRGQGSGNTIY
>11|TRBV7-9
ASSLPGSGEQY
>16|TRBV4-2
ASSQEGGGGGAPDTQY
>13|TRBV6-2/TRBV6-3
ASSLGGPAKNIQY
>11|TRBV20-1
SASEQGSYEQY
>13|TRBV28
ASSFYSGRKNEQY
>14|TRBV28
ASSLAPGTGSGEQY
>12|TRBV5-1
ASSLAPSLDTQY
>13|TRBV2
ASSLRDVSNQPQH
>13|TRBV15
ATSRPARGLNEQY
>14|TRBV27
ASSLRASGPFIEQY